The 28 T cell receptor beta chains below were found in one sample sequenced in a study of blood T cell repertoires in COVID-19. Sequencing used immunoSEQ multiplex PCR; TCRdb keeps in-frame clones, though not all of them. The top ten hold roughly 8.7% of the sample, which has around 200,000 clones, approximately 82% seen once. The material sequenced was peripheral blood. The receptors originated from a man aged 35 to 55 with active or convalescent COVID-19.

V and J are TRBV28 and TRBJ1-4; D possibly corresponds to TRBD1 (6 bases). The CDR3 is made up of 15 amino acids. Between the trimmed V and J ends, which lost 5 bases and 5 bases, there was a span of 15 bases. Germline assignment: CDR1 MDHEN and CDR2 SYDVKM. This chain's CDR3 is CASSAPTGSNEKLFF. DNA for the CDR3: TGTGCCAGCAGTGCCCCGACAGGATCAAATGAAAAACTGTTTTTT.

In this sample, this clone turned up a few times. The chain couples TRBV6-5 to TRBJ1-4; 7 nucleotides agree with TRBD1. Germline trimming cut 2 bases from V and 4 bases from J; bases unmatched to any gene: 7. Per germline, CDR1 MNHEY and CDR2 SVGAGI. This CDR3 spans 16 amino acids. CDR3: CASSYTRQGGNEKLFF. The CDR3 coding sequence is TGTGCCAGCAGTTACACAAGACAGGGAGGTAATGAAAAACTGTTTTTT.

V and J are TRBV12-3 or TRBV12-4 and TRBJ2-7; D call uncertain. Trimming left V 3 bases short and J 3 bases short, with 6 bases between. This CDR3 contains 12 residues. CDR3 region: CASSFVGYEQYF. The CDR3 DNA is TGTGCCAGCAGTTTTGTCGGCTACGAGCAGTACTTC.

As regards this clone: This CDR3 is also generated by other DNA sequences in the sample. The rearrangement links TRBV19 to TRBJ2-5, with D possibly being TRBD1 (7 bases). This CDR3 comprises 15 residues. Germline values: CDR1 LNHDA, CDR2 SQIVND (reference sequence). Deletions cut 1 base from V and 2 bases from J, with 11 bases between. CDR3 amino acids: CASSIGTGLQETQYF. The DNA for the CDR3 is TGTGCCAGTAGTATAGGGACAGGACTACAAGAGACCCAGTACTTC.

The rearrangement links TRBV7-9 to TRBJ2-1; weak D call: TRBD2 (7 bases). The CDR3 spans 15 residues. Germline V gives CDR1 SEHNR, CDR2 FQNEAQ (reference sequence). Trimming left V 0 bases short and J 5 bases short, with 11 bases between. The DNA of the CDR3 is TGTGCCAGCAGCTTAGCGGGGGGGCCCCACAATGAGCAGTTCTTC. Protein sequence: CASSLAGGPHNEQFF.

This chain uses TRBV5-1 with TRBJ2-7, with 10 bases aligning to TRBD2. The J segment lost 1 base and the V segment lost 5 bases, leaving 15 bases of the junction unmatched. CDR1 and CDR2 (germline): SGHRS, YFSETQ. The length of the CDR3 is 18 residues. The CDR3: CASSRGGASGSQSYEQYF. CDR3 nucleotide sequence: TGCGCCAGCAGTCGCGGGGGGGCTAGCGGGAGTCAATCCTACGAGCAGTACTTC.

This clone was seen just once. The genes are TRBV19 and TRBJ2-7; 7 nucleotides match TRBD1. Trimming removed 8 bases from V and 2 bases from J; junction bases left unmatched: 9. The CDR3 consists of 14 residues. Germline-derived CDR1 and CDR2 are LNHDA and SQIVND (reference sequence). In nucleotides, the CDR3 is TGTGCCAGTGGGGCTTGGGACAGAGCCTACGAGCAGTACTTC. This sequence encodes CASGAWDRAYEQYF.

The CDR3 spells CASSLGVGGDNEKLFF. In DNA form, the CDR3 reads TGTGCCAGCAGCTTAGGCGTGGGAGGGGATAATGAAAAACTGTTTTTT. This rearrangement joins TRBV7-9 to TRBJ1-4, with a tentative D call TRBD1 (5 bases). V shed 1 base and J shed 4 bases, with 13 bases lying between them. Germline CDR1 is SEHNR and CDR2 is FQNEAQ (reference sequence). CDR3 length: 16 residues.

The J gene is TRBJ2-7, the V gene TRBV20-1, with 7 bases that match TRBD2. Germline trimming cut 3 bases from V and 6 bases from J; bases unmatched to any gene: 8. CDR1 is DFQATT, CDR2 SNEGSKA, per germline (reference sequence). There are 13 residues in the CDR3. The CDR3 DNA is TGCAGTGCTAGTGGCGGGAGACTCGGCGAGCAGTACTTC. This translates into CSASGGRLGEQYF.

The CDR3 nucleotides are TGTGCCAGCAGCACGGCACAGGGGGCAGGCTATGGCTACACCTTC. Translation: CASSTAQGAGYGYTF. This chain uses TRBV7-6 with TRBJ1-2, with 9 nucleotides matching TRBD1. CDR3 length: 15 residues. The trim removed 5 bases at V and 4 bases at J, leaving 8 bases unmatched. The germline CDR1 and CDR2 sequences are SGHVS and FNYEAQ. The full variable domain, with the rest looked up from reference TRBV7-6 and TRBJ1-2, is GAGVSQSPRYKVTKRGQDVALRCDPISGHVSLYWYRQALGQGPEFLTYFNYEAQQDKSGLPNDRFSAERPEGSISTLTIQRTEQRDSAMYRCASSTAQGAGYGYTFGSGTRLTVV.

The chain joins TRBV9 to TRBJ2-1; a weak D match, TRBD2 (5 bases). The CDR3 extends over 12 amino acids. Trimming removed 5 bases from V and 6 bases from J, with 9 bases in between. Germline CDR1 and CDR2: SGDLS and YYNGEE. CDR3 protein: CASRSTSNEQFF. For the CDR3, the DNA is TGTGCCAGCAGGTCCACTAGCAATGAGCAGTTCTTC.

This clone has just a few counts. V gene TRBV12-3 or TRBV12-4 combines with J gene TRBJ2-1; TRBD1 aligns across 7 bases. J was trimmed by 12 bases and V by 5 bases; bases with no gene match: 10. The CDR3 is 13 amino acids. CDR3 bases: TGTGCCAGCAGTAAGACAGGGAACGGGTGGCAGTTCTTC. Translating it yields CASSKTGNGWQFF.

The rearrangement links TRBV18 to TRBJ2-3; 7 nucleotides line up with TRBD2. Germline V gene lookup returns CDR1 KGHSH and CDR2 LQKENI. Unmatched junction bases numbered 6, after V lost 0 bases and J lost 3 bases. The CDR3 sequence is 16 residues long. The DNA for the CDR3 is TGTGCCAGCTCACCACCATTCGGGGAGGGAACAGATACGCAGTATTTT. This sequence encodes CASSPPFGEGTDTQYF. The variable domain in full, completed from reference TRBV18 and TRBJ2-3, reads NAGVMQNPRHLVRRRGQEARLRCSPMKGHSHVYWYRQLPEEGLKFMVYLQKENIIDESGMPKERFSAEFPKEGPSILRIQQVVRGDSAAYFCASSPPFGEGTDTQYFGPGTRLTVL.

The J gene is TRBJ1-1, the V gene TRBV6-6; 8 bases line up with TRBD1. V trimming: 5 bases; J trimming: 4 bases; junction bases outside the gene matches: 6. Germline CDR1 reads MNHNY; CDR2 reads SVGAGI (reference sequence). CDR3 length equals 14 residues. In nucleotides, the CDR3 is TGTGCCAGCAGTGCACAGGGGGGTGGCACTGAAGCTTTCTTT. This translates into CASSAQGGGTEAFF.

The chain recombines TRBV27 with TRBJ2-1; possibly TRBD1 for D (6 bases). The germline V gene has CDR1 MNHEY and CDR2 SMNVEV (reference sequence). V lost 5 bases to trimming and J lost 7 bases, with 12 bases between them. The CDR3 is made up of 13 amino acids. CDR3 bases: TGTGCCAGCAGTCTTACAGGGTCTAATGAGCAGTTCTTC. The encoded protein is CASSLTGSNEQFF.

The rearrangement links TRBV7-8 to TRBJ1-1; TRBD1 agrees at 7 bases. After removal of 3 bases from V and 1 base from J, the junction contained 2 bases not matched to a gene. The germline CDR1 and CDR2 sequences are SGHVS and FQNEAQ. The CDR3 covers 14 residues. The CDR3: CASSFNRGNTEAFF. CDR3 nucleotide sequence: TGTGCCAGCAGCTTCAACAGGGGGAACACTGAAGCTTTCTTT.

The chain combines TRBV13 with TRBJ1-1; 8 positions match TRBD1. The germline CDR1 and CDR2 sequences are PRHDT and FYEKMQ (reference sequence). V lost 7 bases to trimming and J lost 4 bases; unmatched junction nucleotides: 8. The CDR3 sequence is 14 residues long. CDR3 DNA: TGTGCCAGCACCCGTAGACAGGGGCTCACTGAAGCTTTCTTT. This codes for CASTRRQGLTEAFF.

The rearrangement uses TRBV7-9 and TRBJ2-7; 7 bases are a match to TRBD2. The CDR3 has 13 residues. From germline, CDR1 is SEHNR and CDR2 FQNEAQ (reference sequence). With V trimmed by 7 bases and J by 2 bases, 5 bases remained unmatched. Here the CDR3 DNA reads TGTGCCAGCACCAAGAGCGGGACCTACGAGCAGTACTTC. This codes for CASTKSGTYEQYF. The full variable domain, in which reference TRBV7-9 and TRBJ2-7 provide the parts outside the CDR3, is DTGVSQNPRHKITKRGQNVTFRCDPISEHNRLYWYRQTLGQGPEFLTYFQNEAQLEKSRLLSDRFSAERPKGSFSTLEIQRTEQGDSAMYLCASTKSGTYEQYFGPGTRLTVT.

The rearrangement joins TRBV11-3 to TRBJ2-7; maybe TRBD2 (7 bases). V shed 0 bases and J shed 9 bases, with 12 bases lying between them. CDR3 length: 13 residues. Germline CDR1 and CDR2: SGHNT and YENEEA. The CDR3 here is CASSLDGGAGQYF. CDR3 nucleotides: TGTGCCAGCAGCTTAGATGGGGGGGCAGGGCAGTACTTC.

This clone came up a few times. This chain links TRBV3-1 (or the pseudogene TRBV3-2) with TRBJ2-2; D unclear. V lost 2 bases and J lost 5, with 9 bases in between. The germline V gene encodes CDR1 LGHDT and CDR2 YNNKEL (reference sequence). The CDR3 length is 14 residues. This CDR3 reads CASSQTTATGELFF. CDR3 nucleotides: TGTGCCAGCAGCCAAACCACAGCAACCGGGGAGCTGTTTTTT.

V gene TRBV3-1 (or the pseudogene TRBV3-2) combines with J gene TRBJ1-2; 7 nucleotides align to TRBD1. Per germline, CDR1 LGHDT and CDR2 YNNKEL (reference sequence). Unmatched junction bases numbered 6, after V lost 4 bases and J lost 4 bases. The CDR3 runs to 14 residues. The CDR3 protein is CASSPRGPVYGYTF. The CDR3 DNA follows: TGTGCCAGCAGCCCAAGGGGGCCGGTCTATGGCTACACCTTC.

The chain is built from TRBV25-1 and TRBJ1-2; 7 bases align to TRBD1. Germline trimming cut 1 base from V and 4 bases from J; bases unmatched to any gene: 3. Germline CDR1 is MGHDK and CDR2 is SYGVNS. The length of the CDR3 is 14 residues. For the CDR3, the DNA is TGTGCCAGCAGTGAATGGGGGACAGTCTATGGCTACACCTTC. Translated, it gives CASSEWGTVYGYTF.

The rearrangement links TRBV11-3 to TRBJ1-2; 9 positions agree with TRBD1. The CDR3 is 14 amino acids. V trimming: 5 bases; J trimming: 3 bases; junction bases outside the gene matches: 4. Germline V gives CDR1 SGHNT, CDR2 YENEEA. DNA of the CDR3: TGTGCCAGCAGCCCACGACAGGGGGACTATGGCTACACCTTC. This encodes CASSPRQGDYGYTF.

The chain combines TRBV2 with TRBJ2-1; 11 bases agree with TRBD1. The CDR3 spans 15 residues. Trimming cost V 6 bases and J 0 bases; bases outside gene matches: 1. Germline loops: CDR1 SNHLY, CDR2 FYNNEI. The CDR3 loop reads CASSGQGASYNEQFF. The CDR3 bases are TGTGCCAGCAGCGGACAGGGGGCCTCCTACAATGAGCAGTTCTTC. The whole variable domain, remainder taken from reference TRBV2 and TRBJ2-1, is EPEVTQTPSHQVTQMGQEVILRCVPISNHLYFYWYRQILGQKVEFLVSFYNNEISEKSEIFDDQFSVERPDGSNFTLKIRSTKLEDSAMYFCASSGQGASYNEQFFGPGTRLTVL.

The chain is built from TRBV7-2 and TRBJ2-5; TRBD1 matches 8 bases. Trimming took 1 base from V and 7 from J; bases not matched to a gene: 8. CDR1 and CDR2 (germline): SGHTA, FQGNSA. This CDR3 is built from 15 residues. The CDR3 here is CASSLEGQGRGTQYF. The CDR3 DNA reads TGTGCCAGCAGCTTAGAAGGACAGGGAAGGGGGACCCAGTACTTC. Using reference TRBV7-2 and TRBJ2-5 for the parts outside the CDR3, the full variable domain is GAGVSQSPSNKVTEKGKDVELRCDPISGHTALYWYRQSLGQGLEFLIYFQGNSAPDKSGLPSDRFSAERTGGSVSTLTIQRTQQEDSAVYLCASSLEGQGRGTQYFGPGTRLLVL.

The V and J genes are TRBV10-2 and TRBJ2-1; TRBD1 aligns across 9 bases. V dropped 10 bases and J dropped 5; count of bases not matched to a gene: 6. In germline, CDR1 is WSHSY, CDR2 SAAADI. This CDR3 comprises 13 residues. The CDR3 nucleotides are TGCGCCACCGGGACAGGGTCAAACAATGAGCAGTTCTTC. Translation gives CATGTGSNNEQFF.

The chain uses TRBV14 and TRBJ2-7; 10 bases are a match to TRBD2. From germline, CDR1 is SGHDN and CDR2 FVKESK. The CDR3 has 15 residues. Trimming cost V 3 bases and J 3 bases; bases outside gene matches: 5. The CDR3 here is CASSHVSGGFYEQYF. The CDR3 DNA follows: TGTGCCAGCAGCCATGTTAGCGGGGGGTTCTACGAGCAGTACTTC.

V gene TRBV6-6 combines with J gene TRBJ1-1; D remains unclear. The CDR3 is made up of 12 amino acids. V was cut by 6 bases and J by 7 bases, with 12 bases left in between. Germline loops: CDR1 MNHNY, CDR2 SVGAGI (reference sequence). CDR3 loop: CASRDAGFEAFF. CDR3 nucleotide sequence: TGTGCCAGCAGGGACGCGGGCTTTGAAGCTTTCTTT.